A selection of T cell receptor beta chains follows, all from one sample in a study of T cell responses to AZD1222 COVID-19 vaccine. The repertoire was sequenced with immunoSEQ multiplex PCR; TCRdb's copy has only in-frame clones and lacks some. The sample lists more than 100,000 clones, 80% to 90% occurring once. Sequenced material: peripheral blood, taken on day 0 of AZD1222 vaccination. Source of these receptors: an adult in good health. CDR3s include the opening cysteine and the closing phenylalanine or tryptophan. D genes are given only for firm matches. Only part of the rows carry a size: once, few, many, or a class if the clone is expanded.

TRBJ1-5 | TRBD1 | TRBV4-1 | . | CASSQEARGHQPQHF | TGCGCCAGCAGCCAAGAGGCCAGGGGGCATCAGCCCCAGCATTTT
TRBJ2-7 | . | TRBV27 | . | CASSLGYEQYF | TGTGCCAGCAGTTTAGGCTACGAGCAGTACTTC
TRBJ1-1 | . | TRBV28 | . | CASCSRAEAFF | TGTGCCAGCTGCTCAAGGGCTGAAGCTTTCTTT
TRBJ1-6 | . | TRBV19 | . | CASSISGGQISPLHF | TGTGCCAGTAGTATCTCGGGGGGGCAAATTTCACCCCTCCACTTT
TRBJ2-5 | . | TRBV18 | . | CASSPRSEETQYF | TGTGCCAGCTCACCACGGAGCGAAGAGACCCAGTACTTC
TRBJ1-1 | . | TRBV5-4 | few | CASSLAGGGRAFF | TGTGCCAGCAGCTTGGCGGGAGGGGGACGGGCTTTCTTT
TRBJ2-7 | . | TRBV5-5 | . | CASSFSYEQYF | TGTGCCAGCAGCTTCTCCTACGAGCAGTACTTC
TRBJ1-4 | . | TRBV18 | . | CASSPGLTLPEKLFF | TGTGCCAGCTCTCCCGGCCTAACCCTGCCGGAAAAACTGTTTTTT
TRBJ1-4 | . | TRBV28 | . | CASLGGGAGEKLFF | TGTGCCAGCCTTGGAGGGGGGGCTGGAGAAAAACTGTTTTTT
TRBJ2-1 | . | TRBV21-1 | . | CASSQHREVYNEQFF | TGTGCCAGCAGCCAACACAGGGAGGTGTACAATGAGCAGTTCTTC
TRBJ2-3 | TRBD2 | TRBV7-9 | . | CASSLGAGVRDTQYF | TGTGCCAGCAGCTTAGGAGCGGGAGTAAGAGATACGCAGTATTTT
TRBJ2-7 | . | TRBV6-5 | . | CASNLLGDSYEQYF | TGTGCCAGCAATTTATTAGGGGACTCCTACGAGCAGTACTTC
TRBJ2-3 | TRBD1 | TRBV7-2 | . | CASSPETGSLTDTQYF | TGTGCCAGCAGCCCCGAGACAGGGAGTTTGACAGATACGCAGTATTTT
TRBJ1-3 | . | TRBV6-2/TRBV6-3 | . | CASSRDTGDLGGNTIYF | TGTGCCAGCAGTCGGGACACGGGGGATCTAGGTGGAAACACCATATATTTT
TRBJ1-3 | . | TRBV11-1 | . | CASQLTGNTIYF | TGTGCCAGCCAACTTACTGGAAACACCATATATTTT
TRBJ1-1 | . | TRBV5-1 | . | CASSGSISTEAFF | TGCGCCAGCAGCGGGTCAATCTCCACTGAAGCTTTCTTT
TRBJ2-1 | . | TRBV4-1 | once | CASRQGGLPYNEQFF | TGCGCCAGCAGGCAGGGGGGCCTGCCCTACAATGAGCAGTTCTTC
TRBJ2-3 | TRBD1 | TRBV18 | . | CASSPLWTGVNTDTQYF | TGTGCCAGCTCACCACTATGGACAGGGGTTAACACAGATACGCAGTATTTT
TRBJ2-7 | TRBD1 | TRBV3-1/TRBV3-2 | . | CASSHPGGAQNEQYF | TGTGCCAGCAGCCACCCAGGGGGCGCACAGAACGAGCAGTACTTC
TRBJ2-7 | . | TRBV5-5 | . | CASSPTTGSYEQYF | TGTGCCAGCAGCCCAACGACAGGTTCCTACGAGCAGTACTTC
TRBJ2-3 | TRBD2 | TRBV28 | . | CASRFTPGLAGALGTQYF | TGTGCCAGCAGGTTTACTCCCGGACTAGCGGGGGCCCTAGGCACGCAGTATTTT
TRBJ2-1 | TRBD2 | TRBV2 | . | CASSGILAGTGRGEQFF | TGTGCCAGCAGTGGGATCCTAGCGGGCACAGGGAGAGGTGAGCAGTTCTTC
TRBJ2-3 | . | TRBV7-2 | . | CASSETGISTDTQYF | TGTGCCAGCAGTGAAACCGGGATTAGCACAGATACGCAGTATTTT
TRBJ2-7 | . | TRBV28 | . | CASGLLQAYEQYF | TGTGCCAGCGGCTTGCTCCAAGCCTACGAGCAGTACTTC
TRBJ1-3 | . | TRBV29-1 | . | CSAVGGNTIYF | TGCAGCGCTGTTGGCGGAAACACCATATATTTT
TRBJ1-1 | . | TRBV4-2 | . | CASSQDRQSHMNTEAFF | TGTGCCAGCAGCCAAGATAGGCAGAGCCACATGAACACTGAAGCTTTCTTT
TRBJ2-3 | . | TRBV30 | once | CAWSGVRDTPSSTDTQYF | TGTGCCTGGAGCGGGGTAAGAGATACGCCATCTAGCACAGATACGCAGTATTTT
TRBJ2-3 | . | TRBV2 | . | CASSEGGSADTQYF | TGTGCCAGCAGTGAGGGGGGTAGCGCAGATACGCAGTATTTT
TRBJ2-6 | . | TRBV4-1 | . | CASSQDPSTLAGANVLTF | TGCGCCAGCAGCCAAGATCCGTCAACGCTAGCTGGGGCCAACGTCCTGACTTTC
TRBJ1-2 | . | TRBV3-1/TRBV3-2 | . | CASSQELGNYGYTF | TGTGCCAGCAGCCAAGAGTTAGGGAACTATGGCTACACCTTC
TRBJ2-7 | . | TRBV5-1 | . | CASSLETQSSYEQYF | TGCGCCAGCAGCTTGGAAACCCAGAGCTCCTACGAGCAGTACTTC
TRBJ2-7 | TRBD1 | TRBV9 | . | CASSPWTGKITYEQYF | TGTGCCAGCAGCCCTTGGACAGGGAAAATCACCTACGAGCAGTACTTC
TRBJ2-2 | TRBD2 | TRBV5-6 | . | CASSLTLAVNTGELFF | TGTGCCAGCAGCTTGACCCTAGCGGTAAACACCGGGGAGCTGTTTTTT
TRBJ2-3 | . | TRBV5-8 | . | CASARVEGRRDTQYF | TGTGCCAGCGCACGGGTGGAGGGGCGTAGAGATACGCAGTATTTT
TRBJ1-3 | . | TRBV30 | . | CASRGAGNTIYF | TGTGCCTCCCGGGGGGCGGGAAACACCATATATTTT
TRBJ2-5 | TRBD2 | TRBV6-5 | . | CASSPGLALGETQYF | TGTGCCAGCAGCCCGGGACTAGCGTTGGGAGAGACCCAGTACTTC
TRBJ1-5 | TRBD1 | TRBV28 | once | CASTPSGRGRDQPQHF | TGTGCCAGCACCCCCTCGGGCAGGGGGCGCGATCAGCCCCAGCATTTT
TRBJ2-5 | . | TRBV19 | . | CASGGGGRETQYF | TGTGCCAGCGGCGGAGGGGGCCGAGAGACCCAGTACTTC